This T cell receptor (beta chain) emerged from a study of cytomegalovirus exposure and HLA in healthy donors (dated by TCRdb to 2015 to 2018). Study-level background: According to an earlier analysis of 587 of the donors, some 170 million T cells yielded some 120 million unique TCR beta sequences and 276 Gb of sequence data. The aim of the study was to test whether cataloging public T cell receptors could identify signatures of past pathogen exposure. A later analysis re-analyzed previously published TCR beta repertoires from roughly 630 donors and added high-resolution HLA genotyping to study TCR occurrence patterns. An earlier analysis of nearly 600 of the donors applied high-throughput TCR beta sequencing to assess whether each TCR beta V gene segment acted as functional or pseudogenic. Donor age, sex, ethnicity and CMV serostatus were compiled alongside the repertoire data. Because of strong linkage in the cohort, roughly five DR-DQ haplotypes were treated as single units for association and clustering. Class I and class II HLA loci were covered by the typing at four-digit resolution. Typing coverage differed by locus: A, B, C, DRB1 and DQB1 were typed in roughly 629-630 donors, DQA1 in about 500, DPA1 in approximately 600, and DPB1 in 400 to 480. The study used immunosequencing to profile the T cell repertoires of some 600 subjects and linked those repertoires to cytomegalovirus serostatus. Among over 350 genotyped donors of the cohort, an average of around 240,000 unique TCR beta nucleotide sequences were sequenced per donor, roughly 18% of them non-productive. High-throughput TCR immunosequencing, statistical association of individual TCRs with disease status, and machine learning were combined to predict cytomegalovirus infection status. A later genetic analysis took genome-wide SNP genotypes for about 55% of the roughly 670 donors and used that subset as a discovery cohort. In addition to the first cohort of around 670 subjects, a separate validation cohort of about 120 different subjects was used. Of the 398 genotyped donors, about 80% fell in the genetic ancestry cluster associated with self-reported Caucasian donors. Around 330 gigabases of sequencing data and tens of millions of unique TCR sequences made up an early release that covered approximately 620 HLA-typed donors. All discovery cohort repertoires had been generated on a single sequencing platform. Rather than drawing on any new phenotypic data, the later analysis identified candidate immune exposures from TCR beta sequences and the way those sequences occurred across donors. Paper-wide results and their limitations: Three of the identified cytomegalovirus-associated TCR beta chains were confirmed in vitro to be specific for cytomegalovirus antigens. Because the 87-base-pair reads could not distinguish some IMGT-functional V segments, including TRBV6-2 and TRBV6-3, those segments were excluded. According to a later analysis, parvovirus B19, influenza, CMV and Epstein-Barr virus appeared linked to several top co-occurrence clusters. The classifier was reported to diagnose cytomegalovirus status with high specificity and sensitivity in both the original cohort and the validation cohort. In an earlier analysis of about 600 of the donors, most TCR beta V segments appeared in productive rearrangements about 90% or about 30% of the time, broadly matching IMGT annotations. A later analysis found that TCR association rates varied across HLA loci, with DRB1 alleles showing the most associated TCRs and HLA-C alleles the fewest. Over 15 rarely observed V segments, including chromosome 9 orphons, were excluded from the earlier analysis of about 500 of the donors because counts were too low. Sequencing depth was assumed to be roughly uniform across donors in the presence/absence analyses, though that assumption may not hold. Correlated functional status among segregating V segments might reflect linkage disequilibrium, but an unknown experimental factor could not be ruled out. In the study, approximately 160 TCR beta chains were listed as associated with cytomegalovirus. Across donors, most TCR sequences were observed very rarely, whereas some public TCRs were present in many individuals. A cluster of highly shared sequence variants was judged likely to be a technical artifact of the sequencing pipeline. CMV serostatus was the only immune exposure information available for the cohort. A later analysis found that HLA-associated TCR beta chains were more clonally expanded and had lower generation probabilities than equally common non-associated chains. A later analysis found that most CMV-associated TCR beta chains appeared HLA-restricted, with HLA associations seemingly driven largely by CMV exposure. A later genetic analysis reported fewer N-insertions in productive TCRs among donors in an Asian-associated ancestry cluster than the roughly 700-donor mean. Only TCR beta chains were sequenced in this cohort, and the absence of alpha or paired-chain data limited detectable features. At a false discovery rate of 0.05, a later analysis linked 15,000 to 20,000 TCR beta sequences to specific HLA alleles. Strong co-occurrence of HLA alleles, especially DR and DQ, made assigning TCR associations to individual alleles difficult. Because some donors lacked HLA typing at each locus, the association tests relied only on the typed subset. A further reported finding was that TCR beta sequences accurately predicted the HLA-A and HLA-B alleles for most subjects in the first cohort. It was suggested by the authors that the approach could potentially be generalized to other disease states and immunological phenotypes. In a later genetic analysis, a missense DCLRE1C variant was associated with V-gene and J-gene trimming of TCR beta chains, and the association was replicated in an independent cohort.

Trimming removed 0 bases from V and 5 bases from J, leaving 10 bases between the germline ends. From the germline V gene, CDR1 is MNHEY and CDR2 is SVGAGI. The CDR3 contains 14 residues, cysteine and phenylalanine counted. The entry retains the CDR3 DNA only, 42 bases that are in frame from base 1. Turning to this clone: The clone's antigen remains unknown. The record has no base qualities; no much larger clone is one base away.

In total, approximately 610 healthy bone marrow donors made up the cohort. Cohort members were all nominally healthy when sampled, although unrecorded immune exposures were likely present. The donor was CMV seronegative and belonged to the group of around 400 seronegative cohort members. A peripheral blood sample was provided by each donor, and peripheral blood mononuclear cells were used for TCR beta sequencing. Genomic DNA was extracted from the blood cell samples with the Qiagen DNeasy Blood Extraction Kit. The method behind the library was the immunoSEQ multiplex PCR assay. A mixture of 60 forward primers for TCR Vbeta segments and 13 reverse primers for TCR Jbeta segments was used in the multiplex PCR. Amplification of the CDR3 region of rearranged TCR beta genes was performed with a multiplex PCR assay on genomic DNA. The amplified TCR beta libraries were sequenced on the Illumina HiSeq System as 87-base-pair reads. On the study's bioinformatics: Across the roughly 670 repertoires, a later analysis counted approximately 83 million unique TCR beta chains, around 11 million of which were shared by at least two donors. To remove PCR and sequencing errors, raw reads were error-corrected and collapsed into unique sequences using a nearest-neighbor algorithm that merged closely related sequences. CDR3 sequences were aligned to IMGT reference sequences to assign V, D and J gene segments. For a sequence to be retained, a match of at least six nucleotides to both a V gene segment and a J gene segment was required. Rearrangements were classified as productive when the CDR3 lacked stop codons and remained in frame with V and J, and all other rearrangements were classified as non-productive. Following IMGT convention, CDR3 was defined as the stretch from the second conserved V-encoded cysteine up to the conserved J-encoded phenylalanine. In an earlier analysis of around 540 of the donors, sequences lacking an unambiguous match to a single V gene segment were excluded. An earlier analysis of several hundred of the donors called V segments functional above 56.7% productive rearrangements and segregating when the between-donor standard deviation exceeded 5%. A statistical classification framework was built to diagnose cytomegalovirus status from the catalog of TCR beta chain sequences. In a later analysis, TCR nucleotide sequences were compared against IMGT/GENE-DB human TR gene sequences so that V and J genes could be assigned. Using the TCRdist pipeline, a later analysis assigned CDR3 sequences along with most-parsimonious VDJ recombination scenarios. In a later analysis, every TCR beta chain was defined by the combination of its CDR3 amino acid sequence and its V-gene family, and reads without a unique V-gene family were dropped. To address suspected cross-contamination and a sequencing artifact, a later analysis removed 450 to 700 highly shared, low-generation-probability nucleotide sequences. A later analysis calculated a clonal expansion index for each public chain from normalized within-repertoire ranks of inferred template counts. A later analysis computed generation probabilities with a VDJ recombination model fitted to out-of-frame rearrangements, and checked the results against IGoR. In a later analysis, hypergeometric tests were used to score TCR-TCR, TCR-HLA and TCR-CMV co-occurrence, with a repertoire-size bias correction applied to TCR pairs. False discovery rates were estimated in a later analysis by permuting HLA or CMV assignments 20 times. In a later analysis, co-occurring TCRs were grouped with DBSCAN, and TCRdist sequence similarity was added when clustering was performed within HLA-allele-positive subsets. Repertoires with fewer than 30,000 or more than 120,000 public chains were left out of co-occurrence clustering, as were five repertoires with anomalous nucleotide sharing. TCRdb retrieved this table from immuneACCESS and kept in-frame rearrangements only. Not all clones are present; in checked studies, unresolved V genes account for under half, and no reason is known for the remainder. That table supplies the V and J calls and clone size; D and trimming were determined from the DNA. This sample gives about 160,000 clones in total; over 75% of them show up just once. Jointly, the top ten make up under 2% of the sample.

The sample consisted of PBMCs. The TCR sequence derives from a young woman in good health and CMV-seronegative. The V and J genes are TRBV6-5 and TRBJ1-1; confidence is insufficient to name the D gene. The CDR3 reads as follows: CASSYSQAGTEAFF. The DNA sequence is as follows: TGTGCCAGCAGTTACTCGCAGGCCGGAACTGAAGCTTTCTTT.